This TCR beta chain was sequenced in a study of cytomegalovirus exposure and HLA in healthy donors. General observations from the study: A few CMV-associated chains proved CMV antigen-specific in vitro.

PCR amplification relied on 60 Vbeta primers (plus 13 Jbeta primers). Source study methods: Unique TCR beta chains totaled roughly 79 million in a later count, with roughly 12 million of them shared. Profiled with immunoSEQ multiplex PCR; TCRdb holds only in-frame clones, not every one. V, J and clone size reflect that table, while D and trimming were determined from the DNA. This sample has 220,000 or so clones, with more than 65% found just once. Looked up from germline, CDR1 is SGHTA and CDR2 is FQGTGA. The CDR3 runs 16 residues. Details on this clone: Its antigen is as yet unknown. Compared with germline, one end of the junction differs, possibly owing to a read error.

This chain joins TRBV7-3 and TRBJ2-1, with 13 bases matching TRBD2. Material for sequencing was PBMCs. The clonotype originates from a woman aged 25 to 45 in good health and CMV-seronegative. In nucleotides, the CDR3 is TGTGCCAGCAGCATAACGACTAGCGGGAGGATCAATGAGCAGTTCTTC. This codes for CASSITTSGRINEQFF.